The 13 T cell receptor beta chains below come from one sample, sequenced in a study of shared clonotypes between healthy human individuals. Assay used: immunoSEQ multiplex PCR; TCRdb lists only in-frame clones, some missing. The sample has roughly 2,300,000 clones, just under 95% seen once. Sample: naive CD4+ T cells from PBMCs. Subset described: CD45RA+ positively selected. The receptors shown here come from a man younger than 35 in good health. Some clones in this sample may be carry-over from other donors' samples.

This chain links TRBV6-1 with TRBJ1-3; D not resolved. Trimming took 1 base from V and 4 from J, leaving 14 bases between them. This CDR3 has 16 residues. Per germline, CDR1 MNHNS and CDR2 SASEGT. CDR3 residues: CASSEVGWLAGNTIYF. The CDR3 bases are TGTGCCAGCAGTGAAGTGGGGTGGTTGGCAGGAAACACCATATATTTT.

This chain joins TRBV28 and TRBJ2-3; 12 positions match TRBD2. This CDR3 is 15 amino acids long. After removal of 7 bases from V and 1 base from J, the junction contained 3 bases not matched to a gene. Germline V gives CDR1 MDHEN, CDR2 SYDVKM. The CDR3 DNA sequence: TGTGCCAGCACCCTAGCGGGAGGGGGCACAGATACGCAGTATTTT. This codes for CASTLAGGGTDTQYF.

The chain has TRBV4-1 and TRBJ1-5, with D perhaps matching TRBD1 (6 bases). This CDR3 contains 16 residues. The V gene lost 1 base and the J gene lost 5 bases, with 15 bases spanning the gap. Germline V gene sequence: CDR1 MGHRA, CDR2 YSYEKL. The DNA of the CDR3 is TGCGCCAGCAGCCAAGGGGCCGGGACAAACCATCAGCCCCAGCATTTT. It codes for CASSQGAGTNHQPQHF.

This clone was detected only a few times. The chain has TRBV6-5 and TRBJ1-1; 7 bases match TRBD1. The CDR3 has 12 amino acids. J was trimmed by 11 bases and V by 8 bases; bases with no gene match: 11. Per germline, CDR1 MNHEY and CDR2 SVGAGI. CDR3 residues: CASWGTAGAAFF. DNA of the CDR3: TGTGCCAGCTGGGGGACAGCAGGGGCGGCTTTCTTT.

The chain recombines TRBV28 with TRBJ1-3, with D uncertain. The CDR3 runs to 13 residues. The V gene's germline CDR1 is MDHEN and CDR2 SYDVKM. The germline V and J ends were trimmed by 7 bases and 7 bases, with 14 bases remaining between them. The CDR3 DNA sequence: TGTGCCAGCACTGCCCGATCGAGGAACACCATATATTTT. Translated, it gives CASTARSRNTIYF.

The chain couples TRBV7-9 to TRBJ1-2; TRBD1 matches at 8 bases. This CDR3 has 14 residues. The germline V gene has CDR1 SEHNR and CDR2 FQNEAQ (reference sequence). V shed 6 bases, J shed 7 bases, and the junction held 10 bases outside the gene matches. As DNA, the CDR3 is TGTGCCAGCAGTTTTAGCCAGGGGGCAGGTGGCTACACCTTC. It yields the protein CASSFSQGAGGYTF.

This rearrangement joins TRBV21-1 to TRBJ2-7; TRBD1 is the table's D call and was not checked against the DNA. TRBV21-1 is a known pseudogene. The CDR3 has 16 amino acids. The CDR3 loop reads CASSPYTGELSYEQYF. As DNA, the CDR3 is TGTGCCAGCAGCCCCTACACAGGGGAGCTCTCCTACGAGCAGTACTTC.

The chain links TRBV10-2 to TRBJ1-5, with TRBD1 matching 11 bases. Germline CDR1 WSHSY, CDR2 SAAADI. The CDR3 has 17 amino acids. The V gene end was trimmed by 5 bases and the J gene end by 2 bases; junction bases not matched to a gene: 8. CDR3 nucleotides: TGCGCCAGCAGTACACTTGAGGGACAGGGGGGCAATCAGCCCCAGCATTTT. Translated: CASSTLEGQGGNQPQHF.

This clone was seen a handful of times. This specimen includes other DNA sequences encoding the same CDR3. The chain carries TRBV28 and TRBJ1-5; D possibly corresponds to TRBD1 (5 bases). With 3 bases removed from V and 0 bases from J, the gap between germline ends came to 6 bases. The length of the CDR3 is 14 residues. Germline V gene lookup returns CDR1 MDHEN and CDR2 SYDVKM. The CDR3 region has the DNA TGTGCCAGCAGTTTCGGGGGTAGCAATCAGCCCCAGCATTTT. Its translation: CASSFGGSNQPQHF.

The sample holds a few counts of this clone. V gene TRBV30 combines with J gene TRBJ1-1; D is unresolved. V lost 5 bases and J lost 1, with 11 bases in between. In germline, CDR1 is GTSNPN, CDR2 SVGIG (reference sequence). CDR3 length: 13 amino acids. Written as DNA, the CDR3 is TGTGCCTGGTGCCGTGCCGCGAACACTGAAGCTTTCTTT. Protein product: CAWCRAANTEAFF.

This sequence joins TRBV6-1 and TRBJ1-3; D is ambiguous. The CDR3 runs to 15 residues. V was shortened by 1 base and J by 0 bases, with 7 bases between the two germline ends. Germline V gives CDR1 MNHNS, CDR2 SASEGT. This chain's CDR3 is CASSEDSFSGNTIYF. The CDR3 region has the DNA TGTGCCAGCAGTGAAGATAGTTTCTCTGGAAACACCATATATTTT.

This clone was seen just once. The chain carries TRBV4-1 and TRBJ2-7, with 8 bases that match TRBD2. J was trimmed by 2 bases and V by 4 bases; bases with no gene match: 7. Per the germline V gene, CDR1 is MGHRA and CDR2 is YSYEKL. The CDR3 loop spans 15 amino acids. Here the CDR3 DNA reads TGCGCCAGCAGCCTAGGGACTAGTGGCGCCTACGAGCAGTACTTC. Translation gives CASSLGTSGAYEQYF.

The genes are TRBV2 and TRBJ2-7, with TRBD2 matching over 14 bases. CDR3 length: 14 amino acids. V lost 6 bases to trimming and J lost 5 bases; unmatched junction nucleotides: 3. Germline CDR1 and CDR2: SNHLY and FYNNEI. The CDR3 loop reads CASRRTSGRNEQYF. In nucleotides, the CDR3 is TGTGCCAGCAGACGGACTAGCGGGAGGAACGAGCAGTACTTC.